The next 29 T cell receptor beta chains were all read from a single sample in a study of blood T cell repertoires in COVID-19. TCRdb's copy holds only in-frame clones and misses some; the assay was immunoSEQ multiplex PCR. The data hold some 150,000 clones, with around 82% observed a single time. Material for sequencing was peripheral blood. The receptors derive from a man in his sixties with active or convalescent COVID-19.

This sequence joins TRBV6-2 or TRBV6-3 and TRBJ2-7; D unresolved. Germline CDR1 reads MNHEY; CDR2 reads SVGEGT. The CDR3 covers 14 residues. Trimming removed 6 bases at V and 4 bases at J, with 16 bases between. Here the CDR3 reads CASSPHEARYEQYF. The CDR3 DNA reads TGTGCCAGCAGCCCCCACGAGGCAAGGTACGAGCAGTACTTC.

V and J are TRBV6-5 and TRBJ2-7; TRBD2 matches at 11 bases. This CDR3 is built from 16 residues. The germline CDR1 and CDR2 sequences are MNHEY and SVGAGI. After removal of 1 base from V and 5 bases from J, the junction contained 7 bases not matched to a gene. The CDR3 protein is CASSYLTSGAGHEQYF. The CDR3, as DNA: TGTGCCAGCAGTTACTTGACTAGCGGGGCCGGTCACGAGCAGTACTTC.

This rearrangement joins TRBV11-2 to TRBJ1-5, with D maybe TRBD1 (6 bases). Germline-derived CDR1 and CDR2 are SGHAT and FQNNGV. The CDR3 has 13 residues. Trimming took off 5 bases at V and 4 bases at J, with 9 bases between the two ends. The CDR3 sequence is CASSPDRNQPQHF. DNA for the CDR3: TGTGCCAGCAGCCCCGACAGGAATCAGCCCCAGCATTTT.

The chain employs TRBV4-2 and TRBJ2-7; a weak D match, TRBD1 (6 bases). In germline, CDR1 is LGHNA, CDR2 YNFKEQ. Trimming left V 0 bases short and J 9 bases short, with 21 bases between. CDR3 length: 16 residues. CDR3 sequence (DNA): TGTGCCAGCAGCCAAGATTCAGGGGAAGAGTGGGGCCGGCAGTACTTC. Amino acids: CASSQDSGEEWGRQYF.

The V call is TRBV11-3, the J call TRBJ2-6; D remains unclear. The CDR3 is 14 residues long. Between the trimmed V and J ends, which lost 4 bases and 4 bases, there was a span of 8 bases. The germline V gene encodes CDR1 SGHNT and CDR2 YENEEA. CDR3 nucleotides: TGTGCCAGCAGCTCCGGTGCCGGGGCCAACGTCCTGACTTTC. Its translation: CASSSGAGANVLTF.

The rearrangement joins TRBV9 to TRBJ1-1; no firm D call. The germline V and J ends were trimmed by 2 bases and 0 bases, with 8 bases remaining between them. CDR3 size: 14 residues. Germline assignment: CDR1 SGDLS and CDR2 YYNGEE. CDR3 loop: CASSVRALNTEAFF. The CDR3 bases are TGTGCCAGCAGCGTCAGAGCGTTGAACACTGAAGCTTTCTTT.

The chain links TRBV28 to TRBJ1-1; D is unclear. This CDR3 region has 11 residues. V lost 4 bases to trimming and J lost 6 bases, with 6 bases between them. Germline CDR1 MDHEN, CDR2 SYDVKM. This CDR3 is CASSSPAEAFF. The CDR3 DNA is TGTGCCAGCAGTTCGCCGGCTGAAGCTTTCTTT.

The chain employs TRBV6-5 and TRBJ2-5; D might be TRBD2 (6 bases). The germline V gene encodes CDR1 MNHEY and CDR2 SVGAGI. Deletions cut 3 bases from V and 6 bases from J, with 11 bases between. The CDR3 runs 13 residues. The CDR3 DNA reads as TGTGCCAGCAGTTATTCGGGGAGGCAGACCCAGTACTTC. Its protein product is CASSYSGRQTQYF.

The DNA of the CDR3 is TGTGCCAGCAGTCGAATAGGCAGGGCGGGGGGGGAGCTGTTTTTT. Translating it yields CASSRIGRAGGELFF. The chain joins TRBV6-5 to TRBJ2-2; perhaps TRBD2 as D (6 bases). There are 15 residues in the CDR3. V shed 5 bases and J shed 8 bases, with 18 bases lying between them. Germline V gives CDR1 MNHEY, CDR2 SVGAGI.

CDR3 sequence: CASTLLSDETSGPGGELFF. DNA for the CDR3: TGTGCCAGCACCCTGCTGTCCGACGAGACTAGCGGCCCGGGGGGGGAGCTGTTTTTT. This chain uses TRBV7-4 with TRBJ2-2; TRBD2 agrees at 9 bases. This CDR3 region has 19 residues. Trimming cost V 7 bases and J 8 bases; bases outside gene matches: 23. Germline CDR1 and CDR2: SGHVT and SQSDAQ.

The genes are TRBV28 and TRBJ2-7; possible D gene TRBD1, 6 bases. Germline assignment: CDR1 MDHEN and CDR2 SYDVKM. V was cut by 4 bases and J by 2 bases, with 9 bases left in between. CDR3 size: 13 residues. CDR3 bases: TGTGCCAGCAGTTCAGGGGCTCCCTACGAGCAGTACTTC. This gives the protein CASSSGAPYEQYF. The variable domain in full, with the rest retrieved from reference TRBV28 and TRBJ2-7, is DVKVTQSSRYLVKRTGEKVFLECVQDMDHENMFWYRQDPGLGLRLIYFSYDVKMKEKGDIPEGYSVSREKKERFSLILESASTNQTSMYLCASSSGAPYEQYFGPGTRLTVT.

The chain is built from TRBV4-3 and TRBJ2-3; TRBD2 aligns across 9 bases. Germline trimming cut 1 base from V and 5 bases from J; bases unmatched to any gene: 13. Germline values: CDR1 LGHNA, CDR2 YSLEER. The CDR3 has 18 residues. The CDR3 coding sequence is TGCGCCAGCAGCCAAGGCGGCGGGAGGGCTAATTTGGGAGATACGCAGTATTTT. Protein sequence: CASSQGGGRANLGDTQYF.

This sequence joins TRBV4-3 and TRBJ2-1, with D uncertain. This CDR3 is built from 14 residues. Trimming cost V 3 bases and J 5 bases, with 11 bases left between them. Germline V gene lookup returns CDR1 LGHNA and CDR2 YSLEER. CDR3 sequence reads: CASSQSVKNNEQFF. CDR3 nucleotides: TGCGCCAGCAGCCAGTCTGTTAAAAACAATGAGCAGTTCTTC.

The rearrangement links TRBV15 to TRBJ2-2; D not certain. Germline assignment: CDR1 LNHNV and CDR2 YYDKDF (reference sequence). There are 17 residues in the CDR3. V was trimmed by 4 bases and J by 5 bases, leaving 20 bases between them. CDR3 nucleotides: TGTGCCACCAGCACCCTACGACGTAACAGTCTAACCGGGGAGCTGTTTTTT. The encoded protein is CATSTLRRNSLTGELFF.

The chain combines TRBV27 with TRBJ2-1; 11 nucleotides align to TRBD2. Trimming at V came to 4 bases and at J to 1 base, leaving 12 bases not matched to a gene. The CDR3 consists of 19 residues. Germline lookup yields CDR1 MNHEY and CDR2 SMNVEV (reference sequence). The CDR3 loop is CASSSALTPSGRSYNEQFF. CDR3 bases: TGTGCCAGCAGTTCCGCCTTGACTCCTAGCGGGAGGTCCTACAATGAGCAGTTCTTC.

The rearrangement joins TRBV6-2 or TRBV6-3 to TRBJ2-2; D uncertain. Germline V lookup: CDR1 MNHEY, CDR2 SVGEGT. The CDR3 loop spans 13 amino acids. V dropped 4 bases and J dropped 2 bases, with 5 bases sitting between them. Here the CDR3 reads CASSWANTGELFF. CDR3 bases: TGTGCCAGCAGTTGGGCTAACACCGGGGAGCTGTTTTTT.

This chain links TRBV4-1 with TRBJ1-3; D is unclear. V was cut by 1 base and J by 0 bases, with 10 bases left in between. CDR3 length: 16 amino acids. Germline V lookup: CDR1 MGHRA, CDR2 YSYEKL. The CDR3 is CASSQVPLSSGNTIYF. The CDR3 DNA sequence: TGCGCCAGCAGCCAAGTCCCCCTAAGCTCTGGAAACACCATATATTTT.

This clone was observed many times. This chain links TRBV29-1 with TRBJ1-4; D not certain. The V end was cut by 6 bases, the J end by 4 bases, with 12 bases between. Germline V gives CDR1 SQVTM, CDR2 ANQGSEA. This CDR3 is 13 amino acids long. CDR3: CSVSSGFNEKLFF. In DNA, the CDR3 is TGCAGCGTAAGCTCGGGTTTTAATGAAAAACTGTTTTTT. Full variable domain (rest looked up from reference TRBV29-1 and TRBJ1-4): SAVISQKPSRDICQRGTSLTIQCQVDSQVTMMFWYRQQPGQSLTLIATANQGSEATYESGFVIDKFPISRPNLTFSTLTVSNMSPEDSSIYLCSVSSGFNEKLFFGSGTQLSVL.

This chain connects TRBV28 to TRBJ1-4, with D possibly TRBD1 on 5 matching bases. Germline V gives CDR1 MDHEN, CDR2 SYDVKM. The CDR3 covers 16 residues. Trimming stripped 3 bases from V and 0 bases from J, with 11 bases between. Here the CDR3 reads CASSLGRGATNEKLFF. The CDR3 bases are TGTGCCAGCAGTTTGGGACGGGGGGCAACTAATGAAAAACTGTTTTTT.

This clone was detected only a few times. V usage is TRBV4-3 and J usage is TRBJ2-1, with TRBD2 identical over 7 bases. From germline, CDR1 is LGHNA and CDR2 YSLEER. The CDR3 runs 19 residues. With V trimmed by 1 base and J by 4 bases, 16 bases remained unmatched. The CDR3, as DNA: TGCGCCAGCAGCCAAGGGGCGGGAGATGTTACGGGAATATACAATGAGCAGTTCTTC. Amino acids: CASSQGAGDVTGIYNEQFF.

The chain joins TRBV7-8 to TRBJ2-7; 12 bases map to TRBD2. Germline CDR1 reads SGHVS; CDR2 reads FQNEAQ. The CDR3 sequence is 15 residues long. J gave up 5 bases and V 5 bases, and 7 bases lay outside the gene matches. The CDR3, as DNA: TGTGCCAGCAGCCTAGATCTAGCGGGAGGGCACGAGCAGTACTTC. This sequence encodes CASSLDLAGGHEQYF.

The chain links TRBV5-1 to TRBJ2-3; 8 bases agree with TRBD2. The CDR3 spans 14 residues. Germline V gene sequence: CDR1 SGHRS, CDR2 YFSETQ. J was trimmed by 6 bases and V by 0 bases; bases with no gene match: 3. CDR3 protein: CASSLASGSDTQYF. DNA of the CDR3: TGCGCCAGCAGCTTGGCTAGCGGGTCGGATACGCAGTATTTT.

The chain couples TRBV14 to TRBJ2-1; a possible D gene is TRBD2 (6 bases). This CDR3 region has 14 residues. Trimming took 8 bases from V and 1 from J, leaving 12 bases between them. From germline, CDR1 is SGHDN and CDR2 FVKESK. The CDR3 reads CASGEDKSYNEQFF. The CDR3 DNA follows: TGTGCCAGCGGGGAGGACAAATCCTACAATGAGCAGTTCTTC.

This chain connects TRBV19 to TRBJ2-2; 8 positions agree with TRBD1. V lost 7 bases to trimming and J lost 4 bases; unmatched junction nucleotides: 5. The CDR3 runs 14 residues. In germline, CDR1 is LNHDA, CDR2 SQIVND (reference sequence). The CDR3 coding sequence is TGTGCCAGTAATCGACAGGGGACCACCGGGGAGCTGTTTTTT. Protein: CASNRQGTTGELFF.

The CDR3 loop is CSAGAFEQYF. CDR3 DNA: TGCAGTGCTGGGGCTTTCGAGCAGTACTTC. The J gene is TRBJ2-7, the V gene TRBV20-1, with a weak D call TRBD1 (5 bases). The CDR3 consists of 10 residues. CDR1 DFQATT and CDR2 SNEGSKA come from the germline V gene (reference sequence). Trimming removed 5 bases from V and 6 bases from J, with 8 bases in between.

This clone appeared a single time. The V and J genes are TRBV10-3 and TRBJ1-5; no clear D gene. Per the germline V gene, CDR1 is ENHRY and CDR2 is SYGVKD. V lost 2 bases and J lost 2, with 4 bases in between. The CDR3 contains 13 residues. The CDR3 region has the DNA TGTGCCATCAGTGAGACAGGCAATCAGCCCCAGCATTTT. Translated: CAISETGNQPQHF.

The chain recombines TRBV28 with TRBJ2-7; D gene unclear. This CDR3 region has 16 residues. Trimming cost V 3 bases and J 2 bases, with 17 bases left between them. Germline-derived CDR1 and CDR2 are MDHEN and SYDVKM. DNA of the CDR3: TGTGCCAGCAGTTTGTATCCCGTAGCTGATGCCTACGAGCAGTACTTC. This gives the protein CASSLYPVADAYEQYF. The complete variable domain, with remaining parts taken from reference TRBV28 and TRBJ2-7, reads DVKVTQSSRYLVKRTGEKVFLECVQDMDHENMFWYRQDPGLGLRLIYFSYDVKMKEKGDIPEGYSVSREKKERFSLILESASTNQTSMYLCASSLYPVADAYEQYFGPGTRLTVT.

This clone was found a few times. The rearrangement links TRBV27 to TRBJ2-1, with TRBD1 matching 8 bases. This CDR3 has 13 residues. CDR1 is MNHEY, CDR2 SMNVEV, per germline (reference sequence). V shed 8 bases and J 2 bases; nucleotides not matched to a gene: 2. The CDR3 reads CASRTGTYNEQFF. The DNA of the CDR3 is TGTGCCAGCCGGACAGGGACCTACAATGAGCAGTTCTTC.

This chain links TRBV27 with TRBJ1-5; D is unclear. Germline V CDR1 and CDR2: MNHEY, SMNVEV (reference sequence). The length of the CDR3 is 16 residues. Trimming pared 2 bases from V and 0 bases from J, leaving 11 bases between. CDR3 sequence (DNA): TGTGCCAGCAGTTTAACTGTGGAGTATAGCAATCAGCCCCAGCATTTT. Translation gives CASSLTVEYSNQPQHF.